This T cell receptor (beta chain) is drawn from a study of blood T cell repertoires in COVID-19. Turning to the study itself: There were acute and convalescent COVID-19 samples, and they came from the United States, Italy and Spain. The cDNA or gDNA used as material had been derived from T cells, B-cell-depleted T cells, or PBMCs.

This clone has a handful of counts. Patients at the Seattle site were enrolled during active infection and followed longitudinally. The CDR3 totals 13 residues. The ends lost 5 bases at V and 5 bases at J; junction bases unmatched: 5. From germline, CDR1 is MNHEY and CDR2 SVGAGI. Original methodology: Amplification with reference gene primers provided the estimates of nucleated cell counts. This table comes from immunoSEQ multiplex PCR, and its TCRdb copy is limited to in-frame clones, with some not included. The DNA was the basis for D and trimming; V, J and clone size are from that table. This table holds a few hundred thousand clones, around 82% found once.

Sequencing used peripheral blood. This sequence originates from an older person with COVID-19, enrolled during active disease. This rearrangement joins TRBV6-5 to TRBJ1-1; TRBD1 agrees at 7 bases. CDR3 region: CASSRQGLTEAFF. The CDR3 nucleotides are TGTGCCAGCAGTCGACAGGGCTTAACTGAAGCTTTCTTT.